The entry that follows covers one T cell receptor beta chain sequence. Its target is unknown. The CDR3 totals 13 residues. V was shortened by 1 base and J by 0 bases, with 4 bases between the two germline ends. Germline V gene data show CDR1 as SGHAT and CDR2 as FQNNGV. TCRdb re-derived calls from the 5' RACE reads in MiXCR, one entry per CDR3 protein. The profile covers roughly 690,000 distinct CDR3 sequences, with 21% appearing a single time and about 4.5% taken by the ten largest. These data come from a study of identical twins. Study results and limitations: Twin sharing of out-of-frame TCR alpha was underestimated by models in monozygotic pairs.

These records were also assigned to another study, of T cells expressing NK-cell markers. Per that paper: For several experiments, T cell sorting was restricted to the alpha-beta TCR population by means of an anti-gamma-delta TCR antibody. The contribution of dominant NKG2C+ clonotypes to CD8+ T cells in about six donors was about 1.0-7.0%. In several donors, dominant clonotypes made up about 28.3-65% of CD3+CD56-NKG2C+ cells.

The sample consisted of PBMCs. This rearrangement joins TRBV11-2 to TRBJ2-7; no definite D call. The clonotype comes from a woman aged 18-30 years in good health. DNA for the CDR3: TGTGCCAGCAGCTTAGTCAGCTCCTACGAGCAGTACTTC. It specifies CASSLVSSYEQYF.